The T cell receptor beta chain under discussion was sequenced for a study of cytomegalovirus exposure and HLA in healthy donors. Per the germline V gene, CDR1 is SNHLY and CDR2 is FYNNEI. The CDR3 spans 13 residues. Trimming at V came to 6 bases and at J to 8 bases, leaving 6 bases not matched to a gene. The PCR was carried out with 60 Vbeta primers and 13 Jbeta primers. Libraries were prepared by immunoSEQ multiplex PCR; TCRdb keeps only in-frame clonotypes and omits some of them. Among about 180,000 clones, about four fifths were seen once, and the ten largest hold over 4.5%. The specimen was PBMCs. The clonotype originates from a woman aged 18-30 years in good health and CMV-seropositive. V gene TRBV2 combines with J gene TRBJ2-2; 7 positions match TRBD2. CDR3 DNA: TGTGCCAGCAGCCCCGGGCGGGGGGGGGAGCTGTTTTTT. Protein: CASSPGRGGELFF.